The clone carrying this TCR beta chain was seen more than once but under ten times. The antigen is not known. Sequencing targeted expressed TCRB transcripts, as all isolated RNA had been reverse transcribed. TCRdb keeps only in-frame clones here, not all; method: immunoSEQ multiplex PCR. The table has around 690,000 clones, 12% seen once. This sample is drawn from a study of beta chain features in type 1 diabetes. Whole-study results and caveats: Type 1 diabetes patients had moderately but significantly shorter TCRB CDR3s in all four CD4+ subsets. VDJ junctions sequenced from type 1 diabetes patients showed fewer insertions and more deletions.

The germline CDR1 and CDR2 sequences are LNHDA and SQIVND (reference sequence). The CDR3 extends over 15 amino acids. Trimming pared 5 bases from V and 0 bases from J, leaving 11 bases between. The source is a man aged 25-45 years with type 1 diabetes. The chain joins TRBV19 to TRBJ1-3; TRBD1 is a possible D gene (5 bases). Sequencing input: naive CD4+ T cells from blood. CDR3 sequence: CASSSTGDSGNTIYF. DNA of the CDR3: TGTGCCAGTAGTTCAACGGGGGACTCTGGAAACACCATATATTTT.